This entry is about one T cell receptor beta chain. Trimming took 5 bases from V and 2 from J; bases not matched to a gene: 5. CDR1 and CDR2 (germline): LNHNV, YYDKDF (reference sequence). CDR3 length equals 14 residues. These data are taken from a study of control samples from healthy donors and cancer patients. Generated by immunoSEQ multiplex PCR, the TCRdb table keeps only in-frame clones and is missing some. Of approximately 210,000 clones listed, roughly nine tenths are singletons. The sequence derives from a man aged 25-40 years in good health. The chain combines TRBV15 with TRBJ1-1; TRBD1 aligns across 7 bases. Sequenced: blood. The CDR3 spells CATSGGQSNTEAFF. In DNA form, the CDR3 reads TGTGCCACCAGCGGGGGACAGTCAAACACTGAAGCTTTCTTT. Looking up the rest from reference TRBV15 and TRBJ1-1 gives the full variable domain: DAMVIQNPRYQVTQFGKPVTLSCSQTLNHNVMYWYQQKSSQAPKLLFHYYDKDFNNEADTPDNFQSRRPNTSFCFLDIRSPGLGDTAMYLCATSGGQSNTEAFFGQGTRLTVV.